This passage covers 15 T cell receptor beta chains from one sample sequenced in a study of CD8 T cells in Susac syndrome. RNA in amounts of roughly 0.5 to 1 ug was reverse transcribed with random hexamers. TCRdb fed the immunoSEQ multiplex PCR reads into MiXCR, producing one record per CDR3 protein. The table shows approximately 200,000 distinct CDR3 sequences, with approximately 95% occurring only once. Sequencing was done on a sample of CD4+ T cells from PBMCs. The receptors stem from a human donor with multiple sclerosis.

V is TRBV20-1 and J is TRBJ2-3; D gene ambiguous. V was pared by 0 bases and J by 4 bases, with 5 bases between. Germline V gene data show CDR1 as DFQATT and CDR2 as SNEGSKA (reference sequence). The CDR3 extends over 12 amino acids. The CDR3 nucleotides read TGCAGTGCTAGAGATCGGTCAGATACGCAGTATTTT. Amino acid sequence: CSARDRSDTQYF.

The chain joins TRBV6-5 to TRBJ2-7; 7 bases line up with TRBD2. The CDR3 extends over 17 amino acids. J lost 0 bases, V lost 0 bases, and 8 bases had no gene match. The germline V gene has CDR1 MNHEY and CDR2 SVGAGI. CDR3 coding DNA: TGTGCCAGCAGTTACTCCCCCGGGGTAGCGGGCTCCTACGAGCAGTACTTC. Its translation is CASSYSPGVAGSYEQYF.

The chain carries TRBV29-1 and TRBJ1-1; D is possibly TRBD1 (5 bases). Looked up from germline, CDR1 is SQVTM and CDR2 is ANQGSEA. V lost 1 base and J lost 5, with 11 bases in between. This CDR3 spans 13 amino acids. This CDR3 is CSVEGAGGTEAFF. The CDR3 region has the DNA TGCAGCGTTGAAGGAGCTGGGGGAACTGAAGCTTTCTTT.

This rearrangement joins TRBV29-1 to TRBJ1-2; D uncertain. Germline CDR1 reads SQVTM; CDR2 reads ANQGSEA. The V and J ends lost 5 bases and 0 bases respectively, with 7 bases between them. This CDR3 is 12 amino acids long. This chain's CDR3 is CSVSLSNYGYTF. CDR3 in DNA: TGCAGCGTTTCCCTTTCTAACTATGGCTACACCTTC.

The V gene is TRBV29-1, the J gene TRBJ1-2; weak D call: TRBD1 (5 bases). This CDR3 region has 12 residues. V lost 7 bases, J lost 4 bases, and 13 bases lay in between. Germline loops: CDR1 SQVTM, CDR2 ANQGSEA. The CDR3 is CSALDTSYGYTF. The CDR3 DNA follows: TGCAGCGCCTTGGACACCAGCTATGGCTACACCTTC.

The chain recombines TRBV7-9 with TRBJ2-5, with D tentatively TRBD1 (6 bases). V was shortened by 5 bases and J by 5 bases, with 15 bases between the two germline ends. This CDR3 is 14 amino acids long. Germline CDR1 reads SEHNR; CDR2 reads FQNEAQ (reference sequence). For the CDR3, the DNA is TGTGCCAGCAGCCCCCCGGGAAGGGGGGAGACCCAGTACTTC. It codes for CASSPPGRGETQYF.

This clonotype has a handful of counts. The chain carries TRBV6-2 or TRBV6-3 and TRBJ2-7; D ambiguous. This CDR3 is built from 13 residues. V shed 2 bases and J shed 5 bases, with 10 bases lying between them. Germline CDR1 is MNHEY and CDR2 is SVGEGT. The CDR3 DNA sequence: TGTGCCAGCAGTTACCCGGTCCCCCACGAGCAGTACTTC. This sequence encodes CASSYPVPHEQYF.

The V gene is TRBV4-2, the J gene TRBJ2-5, with D possibly being TRBD2 (5 bases). Germline loops: CDR1 LGHNA, CDR2 YNFKEQ. The CDR3 has 14 amino acids. The V and J ends lost 7 bases and 6 bases respectively, with 18 bases between them. The DNA of the CDR3 is TGTGCCAGCACCATGACTACGGGCATACAGACCCAGTACTTC. This translates into CASTMTTGIQTQYF.

The V gene is TRBV12-3 or TRBV12-4, the J gene TRBJ1-5; no clear D. V was trimmed by 3 bases and J by 4 bases, leaving 7 bases between them. This CDR3 is 13 amino acids long. The CDR3 DNA reads TGTGCCAGCAGTTTGCCCGGGAATCAGCCCCAGCATTTT. It codes for CASSLPGNQPQHF.

The rearrangement joins TRBV20-1 to TRBJ2-7; D not resolved. The CDR3 is 14 residues long. V was pared by 3 bases and J by 2 bases, with 14 bases between. CDR1 is DFQATT, CDR2 SNEGSKA, per germline (reference sequence). The CDR3 bases are TGCAGTGCTAGCCCCCCTGGCAGAGCCTACGAGCAGTACGTC. It encodes CSASPPGRAYEQYV.

The chain links TRBV20-1 to TRBJ2-3; D not resolved. Trimming pared 6 bases from V and 2 bases from J, leaving 9 bases between. The CDR3 has 12 amino acids. Germline V gene lookup returns CDR1 DFQATT and CDR2 SNEGSKA (reference sequence). CDR3 loop: CSARTNTDTQYF. The CDR3 DNA is TGCAGTGCCCGGACCAACACAGATACGCAGTATTTT.

This clonotype was seen a single time. The CDR3 spells CASSLRALGGYTF. The CDR3 DNA is TGTGCCAGCAGTTTACGGGCCCTAGGAGGCTACACCTTC. V usage is TRBV12-3 or TRBV12-4 and J usage is TRBJ1-2; D is undetermined. The CDR3 has 13 residues. V dropped 2 bases and J dropped 8 bases, with 12 bases sitting between them.

V and J are TRBV14 and TRBJ2-3; no firm D call. V was clipped by 2 bases and J by 6 bases, with 9 bases between them. This CDR3 spans 13 amino acids. The germline V gene has CDR1 SGHDN and CDR2 FVKESK. The CDR3 DNA sequence: TGTGCCAGCAGCCAACTTAGGGTGGATACGCAGTATTTT. Its translation is CASSQLRVDTQYF.

V usage is TRBV29-1 and J usage is TRBJ2-7; D gene unclear. From germline, CDR1 is SQVTM and CDR2 ANQGSEA. This CDR3 spans 13 amino acids. The ends were cut back, 4 bases at V and 0 bases at J, with 10 bases in the middle. The CDR3, as DNA: TGCAGCGTTGGGGCACCTACCTCCTACGAGCAGTACTTC. Amino acid sequence: CSVGAPTSYEQYF.

The chain is built from TRBV20-1 and TRBJ2-4; TRBD1 agrees at 9 bases. V dropped 0 bases and J dropped 5; count of bases not matched to a gene: 11. The germline gives CDR1 DFQATT, CDR2 SNEGSKA (reference sequence). This CDR3 comprises 17 residues. The CDR3 region is CSARDPLQGALENIQYF. The CDR3 DNA sequence: TGCAGTGCTAGAGACCCCTTACAGGGGGCTTTGGAAAACATTCAGTACTTC.